These 26 T cell receptor beta chains were sequenced from one sample in a study of Graves' ophthalmopathy and Graves' hyperthyroidism. CDR3 regions of TCR beta were amplified from RNA transcripts. HTBI primers served in a first-round RT-PCR, which a second-round multiplex PCR followed. TCRdb reprocessed the multiplex PCR reads via MiXCR and lists one record per CDR3 protein. The sample has approximately 640,000 distinct CDR3 sequences, 35% to 50% seen once. The sample taken for sequencing was peripheral blood. These receptors were collected from an adult man with Graves' ophthalmopathy.

Notes on this clonotype: A much more abundant neighbour one base away suggests this may be a read error. The chain uses TRBV5-1 and TRBJ2-7; tentative D call: TRBD1 (7 bases). Trimming removed 4 bases from V and 5 bases from J, with 16 bases in between. Germline V gene data show CDR1 as SGHRS and CDR2 as YFSETQ. This CDR3 comprises 14 residues. CDR3 in amino acids: CASSLEGRGDEQYF. In DNA form, the CDR3 reads TGCGCCAGCAGCCTGGAGGGCAGGGGGGACGAGCAGTACTTC. Based on the CDR3 plus reference TRBV5-1 and TRBJ2-7, the full variable domain is KAGVTQTPRYLIKTRGQQVTLSCSPISGHRSVSWYQQTPGQGLQFLFEYFSETQRNKGNFPGRFSGRQFSNSRSEMNVSTLELGDSALYLCASSLEGRGDEQYFGPGTRLTVT.

This clonotype was detected many times. The chain couples TRBV24-1 to TRBJ2-2; D may correspond to TRBD1 or TRBD2 (5 bases each). This CDR3 spans 16 amino acids. Trimming pared 1 base from V and 5 bases from J, leaving 13 bases between. Germline assignment: CDR1 KGHDR and CDR2 SFDVKD. CDR3 amino acids: CATSDFGTADTGELFF. In DNA, the CDR3 is TGTGCCACCAGTGATTTTGGGACGGCGGATACCGGGGAGCTGTTTTTT.

This clonotype was counted a few times. This chain links TRBV7-9 with TRBJ2-2, with a possible D match to TRBD1 (6 bases). The CDR3 runs to 15 residues. V lost 2 bases and J lost 3, with 10 bases in between. Germline values: CDR1 SEHNR, CDR2 FQNEAQ (reference sequence). In DNA form, the CDR3 reads TGTGCCAGCAGCTTACAGGGGCTGGACACCGGGGAGCTGTTTTTT. It translates to CASSLQGLDTGELFF.

The chain couples TRBV29-1 to TRBJ2-1, with a weak D call TRBD2 (6 bases). This CDR3 spans 17 amino acids. With 1 base removed from V and 4 bases from J, the gap between germline ends came to 20 bases. Germline V gene sequence: CDR1 SQVTM, CDR2 ANQGSEA. The CDR3 DNA reads as TGCAGCGTTGAAGGCCCGCCTAACGGGAGAATGTACAATGAGCAGTTCTTC. This sequence encodes CSVEGPPNGRMYNEQFF.

This clonotype was found many times. Relative to the germline gene, one junction end is altered; a read error may explain this. The chain joins TRBV7-7 to TRBJ2-5; 11 bases are a match to TRBD2. The germline CDR1 and CDR2 sequences are SSHAT and FNYEAQ (reference sequence). The CDR3 loop spans 14 amino acids. CDR3 residues: CASSPLAGEETQYF. The CDR3 DNA sequence: TGTGCTAGCAGCCCACTAGCGGGGGAAGAGACCCAGTACTTC.

This clonotype was found a few times. The chain has TRBV30 and TRBJ1-2; D call uncertain. CDR1 and CDR2 (germline): GTSNPN, SVGIG (reference sequence). The CDR3 is 12 residues long. Between the trimmed V and J ends, which lost 0 bases and 3 bases, there was a span of 5 bases. In DNA form, the CDR3 reads TGTGCCTGGAGTGTAGTCTACTATGGCTACACCTTC. This translates into CAWSVVYYGYTF.

This clonotype was recorded at least ten times. A read error may produce the germline difference seen at one junction end. J is TRBJ2-5 and V is TRBV5-1, with a tentative D call TRBD1 (5 bases). The CDR3 runs 15 residues. Germline V lookup: CDR1 SGHRS, CDR2 YFSETQ. The CDR3 sequence is CASSLGLAGQETQYF. CDR3 in DNA: TGTGCCAGCAGCTTAGGTCTGGCAGGGCAAGAGACCCAGTACTTC.

This clonotype was detected only a few times. V usage is TRBV12-3 or TRBV12-4 and J usage is TRBJ1-1, with D maybe TRBD1 (5 bases). The CDR3 is made up of 16 amino acids. Trimming removed 1 base from V and 1 base from J, with 13 bases in between. CDR3 bases: TGTGCCAGCAGTTTAGATCGAGGGGCGCGGAACACTGAAGCTTTCTTT. Its protein is CASSLDRGARNTEAFF.

This clonotype was picked up many times. The chain recombines TRBV19 with TRBJ1-5; D is perhaps TRBD1 (5 bases). The CDR3 runs to 14 residues. Trimming cost V 6 bases and J 4 bases, with 13 bases left between them. Germline values: CDR1 LNHDA, CDR2 SQIVND (reference sequence). CDR3 region: CASSFFEGNQPQHF. The CDR3 DNA sequence: TGTGCCAGTAGCTTCTTTGAGGGGAATCAGCCCCAGCATTTT.

The sample holds a few counts of this clonotype. This sequence joins TRBV7-2 and TRBJ2-3, with D perhaps TRBD2 (6 bases). Per germline, CDR1 SGHTA and CDR2 FQGNSA. Between the trimmed V and J ends, which lost 2 bases and 1 base, there was a span of 13 bases. The CDR3 spans 16 residues. CDR3 region: CASSLFGTGGTDTQYF. The CDR3 DNA reads as TGTGCCAGCAGCTTATTCGGGACGGGGGGCACAGATACGCAGTATTTT.

This chain uses TRBV7-9 with TRBJ2-7; D remains ambiguous. Trimming took off 1 base at V and 0 bases at J, with 13 bases between the two ends. The CDR3 is 16 residues long. Germline V gene sequence: CDR1 SEHNR, CDR2 FQNEAQ (reference sequence). The CDR3 bases are TGTGCCAGCAGCTTAGGTTATAATGGAAGCTCCTACGAGCAGTACTTC. It yields the protein CASSLGYNGSSYEQYF.

J is TRBJ2-5 and V is TRBV10-3, with D possibly matching TRBD2 (6 bases). Trimming removed 5 bases at V and 2 bases at J, with 15 bases between. The CDR3 has 15 amino acids. The germline V gene encodes CDR1 ENHRY and CDR2 SYGVKD. CDR3 nucleotides: TGTGCCATCAGTAGGGACCCGGGGGAACAAGAGACCCAGTACTTC. It codes for CAISRDPGEQETQYF.

This clonotype was recorded a few times. The chain joins TRBV11-2 to TRBJ1-1; 7 bases align to TRBD1. Trimming at V came to 4 bases and at J to 4 bases, leaving 6 bases not matched to a gene. CDR3 size: 14 residues. Germline CDR1 and CDR2: SGHAT and FQNNGV. CDR3 sequence: CASSSRGSSTEAFF. CDR3 coding DNA: TGTGCCAGCAGCTCCAGGGGGTCAAGCACTGAAGCTTTCTTT.

This clonotype was counted ten times or more. V gene TRBV20-1 combines with J gene TRBJ2-6, with unresolved D. In germline, CDR1 is DFQATT, CDR2 SNEGSKA (reference sequence). The CDR3 sequence is 14 residues long. V was shortened by 1 base and J by 1 base, with 5 bases between the two germline ends. DNA for the CDR3: TGCAGTGCTAGAGCTGAGTCTGGGGCCAACGTCCTGACTTTC. Amino acids: CSARAESGANVLTF.

This clonotype showed up just a few times. This sequence joins TRBV7-3 and TRBJ2-3; no definite D call. Germline lookup yields CDR1 SGHTA and CDR2 FQGTGA. CDR3 length: 14 residues. Trimming cost V 4 bases and J 6 bases, with 14 bases left between them. The CDR3 is CASSSATLGDTQYF. CDR3 bases: TGTGCCAGCAGCTCGGCCACCCTAGGGGATACGCAGTATTTT.

J is TRBJ1-2 and V is TRBV10-3; no clear D. V was clipped by 0 bases and J by 4 bases, with 15 bases between them. CDR3 length equals 16 residues. Germline CDR1 and CDR2: ENHRY and SYGVKD. CDR3 amino acids: CAISESRLEEAYGYTF. The CDR3 DNA reads as TGTGCCATCAGTGAGTCGAGGCTAGAGGAGGCCTATGGCTACACCTTC.

The chain has TRBV7-2 and TRBJ1-2, with 7 bases that match TRBD1. The CDR3 consists of 14 residues. Trimming took 10 bases from V and 0 from J; bases not matched to a gene: 8. Germline V lookup: CDR1 SGHTA, CDR2 FQGNSA. CDR3 in DNA: TGTGCCATCGGCCCGGGACAGACTAACTATGGCTACACCTTC. As protein: CAIGPGQTNYGYTF. Full variable domain (remainder filled in from reference TRBV7-2 and TRBJ1-2): GAGVSQSPSNKVTEKGKDVELRCDPISGHTALYWYRQSLGQGLEFLIYFQGNSAPDKSGLPSDRFSAERTGGSVSTLTIQRTQQEDSAVYLCAIGPGQTNYGYTFGSGTRLTVV.

The chain couples TRBV4-3 to TRBJ1-1, with TRBD1 identical over 8 bases. The CDR3 consists of 14 residues. In germline, CDR1 is LGHNA, CDR2 YSLEER. The V segment lost 4 bases and the J segment 6 bases; nucleotides outside the gene matches: 7. For the CDR3, the DNA is TGCGCCAGCAGCCTTAACAGGGGGGACTCTGAAGCTTTCTTT. Protein sequence: CASSLNRGDSEAFF.

The rearrangement links TRBV3-1 to TRBJ1-1; a weak D match, TRBD1 (5 bases). From germline, CDR1 is LGHDT and CDR2 YNNKEL (reference sequence). The CDR3 runs 11 residues. V was shortened by 10 bases and J by 3 bases, with 9 bases between the two germline ends. The CDR3 loop reads CAKDRHTEAFF. The DNA for the CDR3 is TGTGCCAAAGACAGACACACTGAAGCTTTCTTT.

The V and J genes are TRBV2 and TRBJ2-6; perhaps TRBD2 as D (6 bases). V was pared by 11 bases and J by 1 base, with 12 bases between. The CDR3 covers 14 residues. CDR1 and CDR2 from the germline V gene are SNHLY and FYNNEI. CDR3 in amino acids: CAPMGGSGANVLTF. The CDR3, as DNA: TGTGCCCCCATGGGGGGTTCTGGGGCCAACGTCCTGACTTTC.

This rearrangement joins TRBV2 to TRBJ2-6, with D possibly TRBD1 on 6 matching bases. The ends were cut back, 6 bases at V and 1 base at J, with 10 bases in the middle. The CDR3 contains 15 residues. Germline CDR1 is SNHLY and CDR2 is FYNNEI. The CDR3 sequence is CASSWDISGANVLTF. The CDR3 DNA follows: TGTGCCAGCAGCTGGGACATTTCTGGGGCCAACGTCCTGACTTTC.

This clonotype was seen repeatedly, ten times or more. V usage is TRBV5-8 and J usage is TRBJ1-2, with a possible D match to TRBD1 (5 bases). The CDR3 loop spans 12 amino acids. Trimming pared 5 bases from V and 2 bases from J, leaving 7 bases between. The germline V gene encodes CDR1 SGHTS and CDR2 YDEGEE. The CDR3 DNA sequence: TGTGCCAGCAGGGGACGAAACTATGGCTACACCTTC. This translates into CASRGRNYGYTF.

The rearrangement joins TRBV25-1 to TRBJ1-2; a weak D match, TRBD1 (5 bases). Trimming stripped 6 bases from V and 5 bases from J, with 16 bases between. The CDR3 runs 14 residues. Germline-derived CDR1 and CDR2 are MGHDK and SYGVNS. Here the CDR3 DNA reads TGTGCCAGCAGAAGGGAGGGGCTAACTTATGGCTACACCTTC. Translated: CASRREGLTYGYTF.

The table lists this clonotype with a count of one. J is TRBJ2-7 and V is TRBV15; 9 nucleotides agree with TRBD2. There are 16 residues in the CDR3. Trimming removed 2 bases from V and 1 base from J; junction bases left unmatched: 6. Germline loops: CDR1 LNHNV, CDR2 YYDKDF (reference sequence). CDR3 nucleotide sequence: TGTGCCACCAGCAGATTTCTAGCGGGATCTTCCTACGAGCAGTACTTC. As protein: CATSRFLAGSSYEQYF.

This clonotype was observed many times. The rearrangement uses TRBV29-1 and TRBJ1-3; possible D gene TRBD1, 6 bases. CDR1 SQVTM and CDR2 ANQGSEA come from the germline V gene. V lost 7 bases and J lost 0, with 16 bases in between. The CDR3 sequence is 15 residues long. The CDR3 DNA reads TGCAGCGCCAAAGAACAGGGTAGCTCTGGAAACACCATATATTTT. This codes for CSAKEQGSSGNTIYF.

The V and J genes are TRBV12-3 or TRBV12-4 and TRBJ1-2; TRBD1 might be the D (5 bases). Trimming shortened V by 2 bases and J by 0 bases, and 10 bases separated the two germline ends. CDR3 size: 15 residues. This CDR3 reads CASSLNVGANYGYTF. The CDR3 DNA follows: TGTGCCAGCAGTTTAAACGTGGGGGCTAACTATGGCTACACCTTC.